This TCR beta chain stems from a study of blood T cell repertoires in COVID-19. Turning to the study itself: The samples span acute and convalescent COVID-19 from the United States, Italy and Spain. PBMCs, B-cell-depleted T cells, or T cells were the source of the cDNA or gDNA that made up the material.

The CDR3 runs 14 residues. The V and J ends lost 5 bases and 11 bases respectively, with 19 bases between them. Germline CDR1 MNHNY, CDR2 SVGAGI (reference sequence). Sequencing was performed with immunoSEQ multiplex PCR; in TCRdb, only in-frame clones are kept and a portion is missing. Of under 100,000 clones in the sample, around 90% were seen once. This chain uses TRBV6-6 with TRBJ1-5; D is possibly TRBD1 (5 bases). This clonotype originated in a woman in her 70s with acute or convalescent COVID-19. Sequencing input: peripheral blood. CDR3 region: CASSPLFPGSAQHF. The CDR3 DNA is TGTGCCAGCAGTCCTCTATTCCCAGGGTCGGCCCAGCATTTT.